The 30 T cell receptor beta chains below all came from one sample that was sequenced in a study of cytomegalovirus exposure and HLA in healthy donors (dated by TCRdb to about 2017). The protocol used for the library was the immunoSEQ multiplex PCR assay. In TCRdb, the immuneACCESS table is reduced to in-frame sequences with V and J assigned. These tables do not hold every clone; where another copy was compared, an unresolved V gene accounts for under half, and the others remain unexplained. The sample includes tens of thousands of clones, with roughly nine tenths observed a single time. The ten largest clones represent 1% to 1.5% of the sample. The source material was PBMCs. Every receptor here comes from a young woman in good health and CMV-seronegative.

The rearrangement joins TRBV7-8 to TRBJ1-5; TRBD1 matches 7 bases. The CDR3 is 17 residues long. The germline V gene has CDR1 SGHVS and CDR2 FQNEAQ. The trim removed 5 bases at V and 9 bases at J, leaving 19 bases unmatched. The CDR3 reads CASSPEQGFSVEAPQHF. Written as DNA, the CDR3 is TGTGCCAGCAGCCCAGAACAGGGGTTTAGTGTGGAAGCGCCCCAGCATTTT.

V and J are TRBV7-9 and TRBJ2-1; 12 positions match TRBD2. V was clipped by 3 bases and J by 9 bases; unmatched bases: 9. The CDR3 sequence is 16 residues long. Per germline, CDR1 SEHNR and CDR2 FQNEAQ (reference sequence). The CDR3 here is CASSFPTSGRIPEQFF. CDR3 sequence (DNA): TGTGCCAGCAGCTTCCCGACTAGCGGGAGAATTCCTGAGCAGTTCTTC. Full variable domain (missing parts from reference TRBV7-9 and TRBJ2-1): DTGVSQNPRHKITKRGQNVTFRCDPISEHNRLYWYRQTLGQGPEFLTYFQNEAQLEKSRLLSDRFSAERPKGSFSTLEIQRTEQGDSAMYLCASSFPTSGRIPEQFFGPGTRLTVL.

This sequence joins TRBV9 and TRBJ1-3; the match to TRBD1 covers 7 bases. The germline V gene encodes CDR1 SGDLS and CDR2 YYNGEE. The CDR3 totals 15 residues. V trimming: 3 bases; J trimming: 4 bases; junction bases outside the gene matches: 7. CDR3 coding DNA: TGTGCCAGCAGCGCATCACAGGGGCACGGAAACACCATATATTTT. Encoded protein: CASSASQGHGNTIYF.

V gene TRBV5-1 combines with J gene TRBJ1-5; D gene unclear. The CDR3 loop spans 18 amino acids. CDR1 and CDR2 (germline): SGHRS, YFSETQ. The germline V and J ends were trimmed by 2 bases and 4 bases, with 22 bases remaining between them. The CDR3 reads CASSLKPLGRTFNQPQHF. The CDR3 DNA reads as TGCGCCAGCAGCTTAAAGCCGTTGGGCCGCACCTTTAATCAGCCCCAGCATTTT. Full variable domain (outside the CDR3, taken from reference TRBV5-1 and TRBJ1-5): KAGVTQTPRYLIKTRGQQVTLSCSPISGHRSVSWYQQTPGQGLQFLFEYFSETQRNKGNFPGRFSGRQFSNSRSEMNVSTLELGDSALYLCASSLKPLGRTFNQPQHFGDGTRLSIL.

V usage is TRBV28 and J usage is TRBJ1-4, with TRBD1 matching 8 bases. This CDR3 has 16 residues. The V gene's germline CDR1 is MDHEN and CDR2 SYDVKM. With 7 bases clipped from V and 2 bases from J, the junction kept 9 bases outside the gene matches. The CDR3 region is CASIAGGWLTNEKLFF. DNA of the CDR3: TGTGCCAGCATCGCAGGGGGCTGGCTGACTAATGAAAAACTGTTTTTT.

This clone was observed a handful of times. This chain connects TRBV5-4 to TRBJ1-2; 12 nucleotides agree with TRBD1. CDR1 and CDR2 (germline): SGHNT, YYREEE (reference sequence). The CDR3 loop spans 16 amino acids. J lost 4 bases, V lost 3 bases, and 7 bases had no gene match. The CDR3 DNA reads TGTGCCAGCAGCTCGTCCGGGACAGGGGGCATCTATGGCTACACCTTC. Translating gives CASSSSGTGGIYGYTF.

The J gene is TRBJ2-5, the V gene TRBV18, with D unclear. V lost 2 bases to trimming and J lost 1 base, with 5 bases between them. The CDR3 loop spans 13 amino acids. Germline values: CDR1 KGHSH, CDR2 LQKENI. The CDR3 reads CASSPSPQETQYF. CDR3 coding DNA: TGTGCCAGCTCACCAAGCCCCCAAGAGACCCAGTACTTC.

The V and J genes are TRBV6-1 and TRBJ1-5; 10 nucleotides match TRBD1. The V and J ends lost 2 bases and 2 bases, in that order; junction bases with no gene match: 6. The CDR3 loop spans 17 amino acids. Germline V lookup: CDR1 MNHNS, CDR2 SASEGT. The CDR3 DNA sequence: TGTGCCAGCAGTGAAAATCCCGGGACAGGGGGCAATCAGCCCCAGCATTTT. Translated: CASSENPGTGGNQPQHF.

The chain has TRBV5-1 and TRBJ2-1; 12 bases agree with TRBD2. The CDR3 runs to 18 residues. Trimming cost V 1 base and J 2 bases; bases outside gene matches: 7. CDR1 and CDR2 from the germline V gene are SGHRS and YFSETQ. CDR3 nucleotide sequence: TGCGCCAGCAGCTTGTACGCGACTAGCGGGAGTCCCTACAATGAGCAGTTCTTC. As protein: CASSLYATSGSPYNEQFF.

The chain recombines TRBV19 with TRBJ1-1; D gene uncertain. CDR3 length equals 13 residues. The V gene lost 8 bases and the J gene lost 1 base, with 11 bases spanning the gap. Per the germline V gene, CDR1 is LNHDA and CDR2 is SQIVND (reference sequence). CDR3 region: CASDTRQNTEAFF. The CDR3 DNA follows: TGTGCCAGTGACACCCGGCAGAACACTGAAGCTTTCTTT. Filled out from reference TRBV19 and TRBJ1-1, the complete variable domain reads DGGITQSPKYLFRKEGQNVTLSCEQNLNHDAMYWYRQDPGQGLRLIYYSQIVNDFQKGDIAEGYSVSREKKESFPLTVTSAQKNPTAFYLCASDTRQNTEAFFGQGTRLTVV.

The chain employs TRBV9 and TRBJ2-7; 7 bases line up with TRBD1. CDR1 and CDR2 from the germline V gene are SGDLS and YYNGEE. Trimming at V came to 6 bases and at J to 6 bases, leaving 12 bases not matched to a gene. The CDR3 covers 14 residues. DNA of the CDR3: TGTGCCAGCAAACCCTTGGGACAGAGCTCCGAGCAGTACTTC. Translating gives CASKPLGQSSEQYF. The variable domain in full, completed from reference TRBV9 and TRBJ2-7, reads DSGVTQTPKHLITATGQRVTLRCSPRSGDLSVYWYQQSLDQGLQFLIQYYNGEERAKGNILERFSAQQFPDLHSELNLSSLELGDSALYFCASKPLGQSSEQYFGPGTRLTVT.

The chain links TRBV15 to TRBJ2-7; 11 positions agree with TRBD1. The CDR3 extends over 14 amino acids. Germline V gene sequence: CDR1 LNHNV, CDR2 YYDKDF (reference sequence). J lost 4 bases, V lost 3 bases, and 2 bases had no gene match. The chain's CDR3 is CATSRGQGGYEQYF. The CDR3 DNA reads as TGTGCCACCAGCAGGGGACAGGGGGGGTACGAGCAGTACTTC.

The chain is built from TRBV28 and TRBJ1-2, with D possibly being TRBD1 (6 bases). In germline, CDR1 is MDHEN, CDR2 SYDVKM. V was pared by 4 bases and J by 2 bases, with 11 bases between. The length of the CDR3 is 14 residues. The CDR3 sequence: CASSSSTGNYGYTF. The CDR3 DNA is TGTGCCAGCAGTTCCTCCACAGGGAACTATGGCTACACCTTC.

The genes are TRBV5-1 and TRBJ1-1; D gene ambiguous. Germline V gene data show CDR1 as SGHRS and CDR2 as YFSETQ. This CDR3 is 13 amino acids long. V was trimmed by 5 bases and J by 0 bases, leaving 8 bases between them. This chain's CDR3 is CASRMTLNTEAFF. DNA of the CDR3: TGCGCCAGCAGGATGACTTTGAACACTGAAGCTTTCTTT.

The chain has TRBV2 and TRBJ1-1; D not certain. Germline V gene lookup returns CDR1 SNHLY and CDR2 FYNNEI. CDR3 length: 14 residues. V dropped 3 bases and J dropped 2 bases, with 10 bases sitting between them. The CDR3 region is CASSDVAVNTEAFF. In nucleotides, the CDR3 is TGTGCCAGCAGTGACGTGGCAGTTAACACTGAAGCTTTCTTT.

The chain carries TRBV5-1 and TRBJ1-4; 8 bases agree with TRBD1. CDR3 length: 15 amino acids. Germline V gene data show CDR1 as SGHRS and CDR2 as YFSETQ. Germline trimming cut 5 bases from V and 5 bases from J; bases unmatched to any gene: 8. The CDR3 loop is CASRASGGPNEKLFF. The CDR3 DNA follows: TGCGCCAGCAGGGCCTCAGGGGGCCCGAATGAAAAACTGTTTTTT.

The CDR3 protein is CASSSPGGGGYTF. In DNA form, the CDR3 reads TGTGCCAGCAGCAGCCCCGGGGGTGGGGGCTACACCTTC. V usage is TRBV5-5 and J usage is TRBJ1-2; a weak D match, TRBD1 (5 bases). This CDR3 comprises 13 residues. Germline loops: CDR1 SGHKS, CDR2 YYEKEE (reference sequence). V lost 4 bases to trimming and J lost 8 bases, with 15 bases between them.

This chain uses TRBV7-2 with TRBJ2-7, with D maybe TRBD1 (5 bases). Germline CDR1 is SGHTA and CDR2 is FQGNSA. CDR3 size: 14 residues. V lost 5 bases, J lost 2 bases, and 13 bases lay in between. CDR3 in amino acids: CASSTQAGTYEQYF. In DNA, the CDR3 is TGTGCCAGCAGCACCCAGGCAGGGACCTACGAGCAGTACTTC.

This clone was picked up one time. The chain recombines TRBV10-3 with TRBJ2-7; TRBD2 aligns across 11 bases. The CDR3 is 15 residues long. CDR1 is ENHRY, CDR2 SYGVKD, per germline. The junction had 1 base not matched to a gene; V was cut back by 3 bases and J by 0 bases. Here the CDR3 DNA reads TGTGCCATCAGTGACGGGACTAGCGGCTCCTACGAGCAGTACTTC. This encodes CAISDGTSGSYEQYF.

The gene calls are TRBV19 and TRBJ2-1, with TRBD1 matching over 9 bases. Germline CDR1 and CDR2: LNHDA and SQIVND (reference sequence). J lost 4 bases, V lost 3 bases, and 7 bases had no gene match. The CDR3 covers 16 residues. The CDR3 protein is CASSMIEDRGYNEQFF. The CDR3 region has the DNA TGTGCCAGTAGTATGATAGAGGACAGGGGATACAATGAGCAGTTCTTC.

J is TRBJ1-5 and V is TRBV7-6; D ambiguous. This CDR3 has 16 amino acids. Germline V gene data show CDR1 as SGHVS and CDR2 as FNYEAQ. The germline V and J ends were trimmed by 10 bases and 1 base, with 20 bases remaining between them. This CDR3 is CATARAEGLSNQPQHF. CDR3 sequence (DNA): TGTGCCACAGCGAGGGCGGAAGGCCTCAGCAATCAGCCCCAGCATTTT.

V is TRBV28 and J is TRBJ2-7; D gene ambiguous. Per germline, CDR1 MDHEN and CDR2 SYDVKM. The V end lost 6 bases, the J end lost 1 base, and 13 bases lay between the germline ends. The CDR3 totals 14 residues. In nucleotides, the CDR3 is TGTGCCAGCAGCGTTGTGGCAAATTCCTACGAGCAGTACTTC. It translates to CASSVVANSYEQYF.

V and J are TRBV7-2 and TRBJ2-1; the D gene is possibly TRBD2 (6 bases). Germline CDR1 and CDR2: SGHTA and FQGNSA. The CDR3 sequence is 15 residues long. Trimming pared 2 bases from V and 10 bases from J, leaving 18 bases between. The CDR3 DNA reads TGTGCCAGCAGCTTAACGGCGGGATCCGGGGGAGAGCAGTTCTTC. Residues: CASSLTAGSGGEQFF.

This CDR3 reads CAISKTSGPTGELFF. The DNA of the CDR3 is TGTGCCATCAGTAAGACTAGCGGCCCGACCGGGGAGCTGTTTTTT. The rearrangement links TRBV10-3 to TRBJ2-2; 9 nucleotides align to TRBD2. Germline V gene sequence: CDR1 ENHRY, CDR2 SYGVKD. V lost 5 bases, J lost 5 bases, and 6 bases stayed unmatched. This CDR3 is 15 amino acids long.

This clone is a singleton in its sample. The rearrangement uses TRBV30 and TRBJ2-1; TRBD2 matches at 7 bases. From germline, CDR1 is GTSNPN and CDR2 SVGIG (reference sequence). The J segment lost 3 bases and the V segment lost 1 base, leaving 3 bases of the junction unmatched. This CDR3 spans 14 amino acids. The CDR3: CAWSGASGYNEQFF. The CDR3 DNA is TGTGCCTGGAGTGGGGCTAGCGGCTACAATGAGCAGTTCTTC.

This clone was recorded once. The chain carries TRBV7-2 and TRBJ1-5; D ambiguous. Trimming left V 2 bases short and J 0 bases short, with 8 bases between. Germline CDR1 SGHTA, CDR2 FQGNSA. This CDR3 comprises 15 residues. In DNA form, the CDR3 reads TGTGCCAGCAGCTTATACTCAAGTAGCAATCAGCCCCAGCATTTT. Amino acid sequence: CASSLYSSSNQPQHF.

This chain connects TRBV7-2 to TRBJ2-2, with 10 bases lining up with TRBD2. The V and J ends lost 0 bases and 8 bases, in that order; junction bases with no gene match: 6. The germline V gene has CDR1 SGHTA and CDR2 FQGNSA. The CDR3 spans 16 residues. The CDR3 sequence is CASSLAASGGSGELFF. In DNA, the CDR3 is TGTGCCAGCAGCTTAGCGGCTAGCGGGGGTTCGGGGGAGCTGTTTTTT.

This clone was counted a single time. The DNA for the CDR3 is TGTGCCAGCAGACTACAGGGTTGGGAGACCCAGTACTTC. It codes for CASRLQGWETQYF. This chain joins TRBV6-5 and TRBJ2-5, with D perhaps matching TRBD1 (6 bases). Trimming cost V 6 bases and J 5 bases, with 13 bases left between them. CDR3 length: 13 amino acids. Germline-derived CDR1 and CDR2 are MNHEY and SVGAGI.

This clone was seen a single time. The chain is built from TRBV6-5 and TRBJ2-1; D is uncertain. The CDR3 totals 13 residues. CDR1 MNHEY and CDR2 SVGAGI come from the germline V gene. Trimming left V 8 bases short and J 4 bases short, with 12 bases between. CDR3 in DNA: TGTGCCAGCTGCGAGGTCCCATACAATGAGCAGTTCTTC. This gives the protein CASCEVPYNEQFF.

This clone has only one observation. The chain has TRBV10-3 and TRBJ2-6, with a possible D match to TRBD2 (6 bases). This CDR3 spans 17 amino acids. Germline V gives CDR1 ENHRY, CDR2 SYGVKD. V was shortened by 10 bases and J by 0 bases, with 19 bases between the two germline ends. The CDR3 DNA sequence: TGTGCCAGCAGCTCCAGCGGGTCCTACTCTGGGGCCAACGTCCTGACTTTC. Its protein product is CASSSSGSYSGANVLTF.